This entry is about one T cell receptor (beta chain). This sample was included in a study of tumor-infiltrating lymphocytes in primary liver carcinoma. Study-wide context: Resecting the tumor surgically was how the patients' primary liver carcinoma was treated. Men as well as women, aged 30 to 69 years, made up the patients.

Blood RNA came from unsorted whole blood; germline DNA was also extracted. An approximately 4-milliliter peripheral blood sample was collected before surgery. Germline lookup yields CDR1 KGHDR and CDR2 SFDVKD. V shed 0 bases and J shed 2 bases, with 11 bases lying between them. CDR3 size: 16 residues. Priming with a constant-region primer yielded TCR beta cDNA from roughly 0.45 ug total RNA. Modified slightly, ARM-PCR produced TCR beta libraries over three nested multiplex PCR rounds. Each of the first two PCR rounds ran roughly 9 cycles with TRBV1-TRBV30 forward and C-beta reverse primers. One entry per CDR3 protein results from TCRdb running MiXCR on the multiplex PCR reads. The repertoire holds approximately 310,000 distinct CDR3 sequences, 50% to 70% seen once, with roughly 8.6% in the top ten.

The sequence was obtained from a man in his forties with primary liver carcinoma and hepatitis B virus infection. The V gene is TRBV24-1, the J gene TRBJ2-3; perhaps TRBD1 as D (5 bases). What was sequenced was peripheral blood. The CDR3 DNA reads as TGTGCCACCAGTGATTTGTCACAGGACGCCACAGATACGCAGTATTTT. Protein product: CATSDLSQDATDTQYF.